The rows below give T cell receptor beta chains drawn from one sample of a study of blood T cells in healthy people across ages. TCRdb processed the 5' RACE reads anew with MiXCR; each CDR3 protein has one entry. Here the sample spans 750,000 to 850,000 distinct CDR3 sequences, around 25% being singletons. This sample was also put to use in a study of T cells of mothers and their children.

The sample consisted of blood. Source of these receptors: a boy younger than 18 in good health. CDR3s include the opening cysteine and the closing phenylalanine or tryptophan. A D gene is named only where the DNA matches it firmly. Only part of the rows carry a size: once, few, many, or a class if the clone is expanded.

>TRBV5-1|TRBJ2-2|.|.
CASTWEGNTGELFF
TGCGCCAGCACCTGGGAAGGGAACACCGGGGAGCTGTTTTTT
>TRBV10-3|TRBJ2-5|.|few
CAIASSQVFGTQYF
TGTGCCATCGCTAGTTCACAGGTTTTCGGGACCCAGTACTTC
>TRBV5-1|TRBJ2-3|.|.
CASSFASDADTQYF
TGCGCCAGCAGCTTTGCGTCAGACGCAGATACGCAGTATTTT
>TRBV6-5|TRBJ2-1|.|few
CASGGYNEQFF
TGTGCCAGCGGAGGGTACAATGAGCAGTTCTTC
>TRBV6-1|TRBJ2-4|.|few
CASTYIGGDIQYF
TGTGCCAGCACTTACATAGGGGGAGACATTCAGTACTTC
>TRBV6-6|TRBJ1-2|.|.
CASSGEFYGYTF
TGTGCCAGCAGCGGGGAATTCTATGGCTACACCTTC
>TRBV6-6|TRBJ1-5|.|.
CASSYRANQPQHF
TGTGCCAGCAGTTACAGGGCCAATCAGCCCCAGCATTTT
>TRBV28|TRBJ2-7|.|many
CASSPPGSSYEQYF
TGTGCCAGCAGTCCCCCGGGGAGCTCCTACGAGCAGTACTTC
>TRBV11-3|TRBJ2-2|TRBD1|few
CASSTRRDRGNTGELFF
TGTGCCAGCAGCACCAGAAGGGACAGGGGGAACACCGGGGAGCTGTTTTTT
>TRBV24-1|TRBJ2-7|TRBD1|.
CATSDSGTGVYEQYF
TGTGCCACCAGTGATTCCGGGACAGGGGTCTACGAGCAGTACTTC
>TRBV6-2/TRBV6-3|TRBJ2-1|TRBD2|.
CATGLSSTSGGYNEQFF
TGTGCCACTGGACTCTCCTCGACTAGCGGGGGATACAATGAGCAGTTCTTC